This T cell receptor beta chain comes out of a study of radiotherapy plus CTLA-4 blockade in lung cancer. Overall study results and limits: With interferon-beta, early dynamics of blood T cell clones were reported to best predict response. In blood, tumor-derived TCR clones expanded after radiotherapy plus ipilimumab.

The CDR3 extends over 17 amino acids. V was clipped by 4 bases and J by 1 base; unmatched bases: 12. Germline V gene sequence: CDR1 SNHLY, CDR2 FYNNEI. About this clone: Its antigen is currently unknown.

Lung cancer patients with chemo-refractory metastatic non-small-cell disease were given focal radiation plus CTLA-4 blockade with ipilimumab. Clones were read by immunoSEQ multiplex PCR, and TCRdb kept only the in-frame ones, dropping some. The table shows more than 95,000 clones, with approximately 72% occurring only once. The chain has TRBV2 and TRBJ2-7; 8 nucleotides match TRBD2. The starting material was peripheral blood, obtained from a patient treated with radiotherapy plus ipilimumab. The origin of this receptor is a human donor with non-small cell lung cancer who had a partial response to radiotherapy plus ipilimumab. Some clones in this sample may be carry-over from other donors' samples. The CDR3 DNA is TGTGCCAGCAGTGGGGGCAGACGGACTAGCCCATCCTACGAGCAGTACTTC. Translating it yields CASSGGRRTSPSYEQYF.